This TCR beta chain was sequenced during a study of T cells in Graves' hyperthyroidism and ophthalmopathy. Between the trimmed V and J ends, which lost 6 bases and 3 bases, there was a span of 14 bases. This CDR3 comprises 15 residues. Looked up from germline, CDR1 is MNHEY and CDR2 is SMNVEV (reference sequence). Amplification of TCR beta CDR3 regions was performed using RNA transcripts as template. HTBI primers were the set used in a first-round RT-PCR of the TCR CDR3. TCRdb reanalysed the multiplex PCR reads using MiXCR and keeps one entry per CDR3 protein. Of 600,000 to 650,000 distinct CDR3 sequences listed, roughly 17% are singletons.

The receptor was derived from a woman in her twenties or thirties with Graves' hyperthyroidism. Input material: blood. This sequence joins TRBV27 and TRBJ1-4; the D is unclear. This chain's CDR3 is CASRLSSWPNEKLFF. CDR3 nucleotide sequence: TGTGCCAGCAGACTATCGTCCTGGCCTAATGAAAAACTGTTTTTT.